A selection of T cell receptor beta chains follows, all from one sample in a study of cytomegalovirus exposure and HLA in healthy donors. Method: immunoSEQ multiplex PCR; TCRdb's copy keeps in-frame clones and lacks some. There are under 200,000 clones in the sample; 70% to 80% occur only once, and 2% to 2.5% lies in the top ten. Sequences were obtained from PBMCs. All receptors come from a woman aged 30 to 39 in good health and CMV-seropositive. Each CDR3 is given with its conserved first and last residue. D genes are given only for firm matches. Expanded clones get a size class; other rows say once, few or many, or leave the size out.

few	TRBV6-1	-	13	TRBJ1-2	TGTGCCAGCAATCCGACAGGCGTCTATGGCTACACCTTC	CASNPTGVYGYTF
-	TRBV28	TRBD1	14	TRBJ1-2	TGTGCCAGCAGTTCCAGACAGGGACCCTATGGCTACACCTTC	CASSSRQGPYGYTF
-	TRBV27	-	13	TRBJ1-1	TGTGCCAGCAGTTCCGGGGGGCACACTGAAGCTTTCTTT	CASSSGGHTEAFF
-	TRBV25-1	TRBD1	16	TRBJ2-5	TGTGCCAGCAGTGAATATATAACAGGGGGTCGGGAGACCCAGTACTTC	CASSEYITGGRETQYF
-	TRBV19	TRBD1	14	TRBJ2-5	TGTGCCAGTAGTACCCGGGACAGTTGGGAGACCCAGTACTTC	CASSTRDSWETQYF
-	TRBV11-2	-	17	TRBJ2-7	TGTGCCAGCAGCGCGGGTGGTAGCGTAACCCCCTGGGATGAGCAGTACTTC	CASSAGGSVTPWDEQYF
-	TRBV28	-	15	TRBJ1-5	TGTGCCAGCAGTTTACCAGGGTCTAGCAATCAGCCCCAGCATTTT	CASSLPGSSNQPQHF
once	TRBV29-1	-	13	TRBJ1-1	TGCAGCGTGATGACAGGCCTAGGCACTGAAGCTTTCTTT	CSVMTGLGTEAFF
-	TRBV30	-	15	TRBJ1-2	TGTGCCTGGAGTGTAAACCACCAGGGAACGGGCGGCTACACCTTC	CAWSVNHQGTGGYTF
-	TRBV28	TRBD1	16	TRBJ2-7	TGTGCCAGCAGTCATGCCGGACAGGGAGTCCTCTACGAGCAGTACTTC	CASSHAGQGVLYEQYF
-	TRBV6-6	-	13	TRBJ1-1	TGTGCCAGCAGCTTGACAGGTTTCACTGAAGCTTTCTTT	CASSLTGFTEAFF
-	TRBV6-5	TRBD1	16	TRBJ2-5	TGTGCCAGCAGTTATACAGGGGACCTTTACCAAGAGACCCAGTACTTC	CASSYTGDLYQETQYF
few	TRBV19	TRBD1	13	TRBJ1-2	TGTGCCAGTAGGGCCACAGGGGCAGGAGGCTACACCTTC	CASRATGAGGYTF
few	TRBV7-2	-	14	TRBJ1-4	TGTGCCAGCAGATTCTCCAGTAAGAATGAAAAACTGTTTTTT	CASRFSSKNEKLFF
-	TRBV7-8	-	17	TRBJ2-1	TGTGCCAGCAGCTTAAGTCTTGGCAGGGTTTTTTTTGATGAGCAGTTCTTC	CASSLSLGRVFFDEQFF
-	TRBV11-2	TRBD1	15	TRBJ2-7	TGTGCCAGCAGCTTCTCCCGGACAGGGGGCTACGAGCAGTACTTC	CASSFSRTGGYEQYF
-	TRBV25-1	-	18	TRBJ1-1	TGTGCCAGCAGTGCCGCCGCGATCTTTTACTGGGGGGACACTGAAGCTTTCTTT	CASSAAAIFYWGDTEAFF
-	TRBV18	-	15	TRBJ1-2	TGTGCCAGCTCACCAACACAGGAGCGAAACTATGGCTACACCTTC	CASSPTQERNYGYTF
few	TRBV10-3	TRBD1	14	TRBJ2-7	TGTGCCATCAGTCTGGGACAGGACTCCTACGAGCAGTACTTC	CAISLGQDSYEQYF
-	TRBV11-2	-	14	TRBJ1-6	TGTGCCAGCAGCTTAGCCAGGGTTAATTCACCCCTCCACTTT	CASSLARVNSPLHF
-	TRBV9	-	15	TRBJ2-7	TGTGCCAGCAGCGTAGGCACAGGACCTCCCTACGAGCAGTACTTC	CASSVGTGPPYEQYF
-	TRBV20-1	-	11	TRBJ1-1	TGCAGTGCTACCAGGGAAACTGAAGCTTTCTTT	CSATRETEAFF
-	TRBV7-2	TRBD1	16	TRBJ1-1	TGTGCCAGCAGCTTCACAGGGGTGGGGGGGAACACTGAAGCTTTCTTT	CASSFTGVGGNTEAFF
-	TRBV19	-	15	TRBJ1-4	TGTGCCAGTAGTATGGCGGGAAGCAGGTTAGAAAAACTGTTTTTT	CASSMAGSRLEKLFF
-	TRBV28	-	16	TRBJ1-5	TGTGCCAGCAGTTCAACGGAGGGCAGAAACAATCAGCCCCAGCATTTT	CASSSTEGRNNQPQHF
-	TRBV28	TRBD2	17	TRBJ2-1	TGTGCCAGCAGTTTTCGACTAGCGGGGGCCTACGGCAATGAGCAGTTCTTC	CASSFRLAGAYGNEQFF
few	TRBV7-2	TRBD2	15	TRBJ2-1	TGTGCCAGCAGCCAGACTAGCGGGGGGGCAAATGAGCAGTTCTTC	CASSQTSGGANEQFF
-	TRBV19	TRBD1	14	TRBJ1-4	TGTGCCAGTAGTATCGAACAGGGGGTTGAAAAACTGTTTTTT	CASSIEQGVEKLFF
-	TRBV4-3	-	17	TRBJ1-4	TGCGCCAGCAGCCAAGCCTCCCACAGGGCGGCTAATGAAAAACTGTTTTTT	CASSQASHRAANEKLFF